Listed below are T cell receptor beta chains from one sample, sequenced in a study of CD8 T cells in Susac syndrome. TCRdb re-analysed the immunoSEQ multiplex PCR reads in MiXCR, keeping a single row per CDR3 protein. Seen here are about 83,000 distinct CDR3 sequences, 95% observed once, and the top ten hold approximately 0.47%. The sequenced material came from CD8+ T cells from PBMCs. The receptors were sampled from a human donor with Susac syndrome. The CDR3 runs from the conserved cysteine through the conserved F or W. The D gene is left open where the match is weak.

.	TRBV2	TRBJ2-1	CASSEVLVDSEQFF
TRBD2	TRBV27	TRBJ2-3	CASSRGLAGVPADTQYF
.	TRBV6-1	TRBJ1-2	CASNPSSNTGNYGYTF
TRBD2	TRBV13	TRBJ2-1	CASSPPETSHEQFF
TRBD2	TRBV7-2	TRBJ2-7	CASSLTSGKNNEQYF
.	TRBV27	TRBJ1-5	CASRGGGIQPQHF
.	TRBV19	TRBJ1-1	CASSVLGGGDTEAFF
TRBD1	TRBV4-3	TRBJ2-7	CASSPGRQGSYEQYF
.	TRBV7-9	TRBJ2-1	CASSLVVLLGEQFF
TRBD1	TRBV7-9	TRBJ2-7	CASSLPGQSYEQYF
TRBD2	TRBV18	TRBJ2-3	CASSPAGAITDTQYF
TRBD1	TRBV18	TRBJ2-5	CASSRDREETQYF
.	TRBV12-3/TRBV12-4	TRBJ2-1	CASSWTGYAFF
.	TRBV6-5	TRBJ1-5	CASSPQGYNQPQHF